The 26 T cell receptor beta chains below were found in one sample sequenced in a study of cytomegalovirus exposure and HLA in healthy donors. Measured with immunoSEQ multiplex PCR; TCRdb has only the in-frame clones, and not every one. This table has 200,000 to 250,000 clones, about 86% appearing once. Sequenced: PBMCs. Receptors were obtained from a man between 18 and 35 years old in good health and CMV-seronegative.

This clone came up a few times. The genes are TRBV25-1 and TRBJ1-6; tentative D call: TRBD1 (5 bases). The CDR3 runs to 15 residues. From germline, CDR1 is MGHDK and CDR2 SYGVNS. Trimming pared 1 base from V and 9 bases from J, leaving 13 bases between. CDR3: CASSEWGRGGSPLHF. The CDR3 nucleotides read TGTGCCAGCAGTGAATGGGGGAGGGGAGGTTCACCCCTCCACTTT.

This rearrangement joins TRBV7-9 to TRBJ2-7; D is uncertain. In germline, CDR1 is SEHNR, CDR2 FQNEAQ (reference sequence). With 1 base removed from V and 4 bases from J, the gap between germline ends came to 8 bases. The length of the CDR3 is 13 residues. The CDR3 spells CASSLGHPYEQYF. The CDR3, as DNA: TGTGCCAGCAGCTTAGGACACCCGTACGAGCAGTACTTC.

The chain employs TRBV6-6 and TRBJ2-1; TRBD1 might be the D (6 bases). CDR1 MNHNY and CDR2 SVGAGI come from the germline V gene (reference sequence). CDR3 length equals 13 residues. The V end was cut by 4 bases, the J end by 5 bases, with 9 bases between. In nucleotides, the CDR3 is TGTGCCAGCAGTTCAGGGGAAAACAATGAGCAGTTCTTC. It encodes CASSSGENNEQFF.

V is TRBV5-1 and J is TRBJ1-4; no clear D. CDR1 SGHRS and CDR2 YFSETQ come from the germline V gene. V was cut by 0 bases and J by 4 bases, with 7 bases left in between. This CDR3 has 14 amino acids. CDR3 residues: CASSLGHRNEKLFF. CDR3 nucleotides: TGCGCCAGCAGCTTGGGACACCGTAATGAAAAACTGTTTTTT.

V is TRBV28 and J is TRBJ2-3; 8 bases are a match to TRBD1. Trimming removed 2 bases from V and 4 bases from J; junction bases left unmatched: 8. The CDR3 totals 16 residues. Germline V gene lookup returns CDR1 MDHEN and CDR2 SYDVKM. In DNA, the CDR3 is TGTGCCAGCAGTTTACCCCCCCAGGGGGCGTCAGATACGCAGTATTTT. This translates into CASSLPPQGASDTQYF.

This sequence joins TRBV19 and TRBJ1-6; 7 positions match TRBD1. The CDR3 runs to 13 residues. Germline V CDR1 and CDR2: LNHDA, SQIVND (reference sequence). Losses at the gene ends were 9 bases for V and 4 bases for J; bases not matched to a gene: 3. CDR3 nucleotide sequence: TGTGCCAGCACGGGACAGTATAATTCACCCCTCCACTTT. It translates to CASTGQYNSPLHF.

The CDR3 bases are TGTGCCAGCAGCGCCCCCCCCCTGCCCGGTCGATACTCTGGAAACACCATATATTTT. This encodes CASSAPPLPGRYSGNTIYF. The chain joins TRBV11-2 to TRBJ1-3; D uncertain. CDR1 and CDR2 (germline): SGHAT, FQNNGV. V dropped 5 bases and J dropped 0 bases, with 23 bases sitting between them. The CDR3 length is 19 residues.

The V gene is TRBV11-2, the J gene TRBJ2-1, with TRBD2 matching over 9 bases. The CDR3 contains 13 residues. The V gene end was trimmed by 5 bases and the J gene end by 9 bases; junction bases not matched to a gene: 5. Germline CDR1 is SGHAT and CDR2 is FQNNGV. The CDR3 DNA reads TGTGCCAGCAGCACCGGGACTAGCCCTGAGCAGTTCTTC. Protein: CASSTGTSPEQFF.

The CDR3 sequence is CAWSRLAETQYF. As DNA, the CDR3 is TGTGCCTGGAGCCGTCTAGCGGAGACCCAGTACTTC. This sequence joins TRBV30 and TRBJ2-5; weak D call: TRBD2 (6 bases). Germline loops: CDR1 GTSNPN, CDR2 SVGIG (reference sequence). CDR3 length: 12 amino acids. V was shortened by 3 bases and J by 5 bases, with 10 bases between the two germline ends. Together with reference TRBV30 and TRBJ2-5, the CDR3 gives the full variable domain: SQTIHQWPATLVQPVGSPLSLECTVEGTSNPNLYWYRQAAGRGLQLLFYSVGIGQISSEVPQNLSASRPQDRQFILSSKKLLLSDSGFYLCAWSRLAETQYFGPGTRLLVL.

V and J are TRBV10-3 and TRBJ2-1; weak D call: TRBD2 (6 bases). The CDR3 has 13 residues. Germline V gives CDR1 ENHRY, CDR2 SYGVKD. Between the trimmed V and J ends, which lost 2 bases and 16 bases, there was a span of 18 bases. In DNA, the CDR3 is TGTGCCATCAGTGAGACAGGTGGAGGGAAACAATTCTTC. This translates into CAISETGGGKQFF.

The sample holds one count of this clone. The rearrangement uses TRBV25-1 and TRBJ2-7, with 7 bases that match TRBD2. V trimming: 5 bases; J trimming: 3 bases; junction bases outside the gene matches: 10. The CDR3 totals 15 residues. Germline CDR1 reads MGHDK; CDR2 reads SYGVNS. This CDR3 is CASSPWGTSDYEQYF. In DNA form, the CDR3 reads TGTGCCAGCAGTCCTTGGGGTACTAGCGACTACGAGCAGTACTTC.

The gene calls are TRBV6-6 and TRBJ1-2; 10 bases are a match to TRBD1. The CDR3 runs 15 residues. V was pared by 4 bases and J by 7 bases, with 9 bases of the junction left unmatched. In germline, CDR1 is MNHNY, CDR2 SVGAGI (reference sequence). DNA of the CDR3: TGTGCCAGCAGTTCCCCGGGACAGGGGTTGTCTGGCTACACCTTC. It codes for CASSSPGQGLSGYTF.

This sequence joins TRBV2 and TRBJ2-7; no clear D. From germline, CDR1 is SNHLY and CDR2 FYNNEI. CDR3 length: 15 amino acids. Trimming pared 2 bases from V and 2 bases from J, leaving 13 bases between. The CDR3: CASSELVVTPYEQYF. CDR3 sequence (DNA): TGTGCCAGCAGTGAACTGGTGGTAACACCCTACGAGCAGTACTTC.

This clone was observed a handful of times. V is TRBV5-4 and J is TRBJ2-7, with D unresolved. The CDR3 runs to 12 residues. V lost 3 bases, J lost 2 bases, and 6 bases lay in between. Germline V CDR1 and CDR2: SGHNT, YYREEE (reference sequence). In DNA, the CDR3 is TGTGCCAGCAGCTCTTCTACCTACGAGCAGTACTTC. Residues: CASSSSTYEQYF.

The rearrangement links TRBV9 to TRBJ2-1; 10 bases fit TRBD2. V gave up 0 bases and J gave up 0 bases; unmatched junction bases: 3. CDR1 is SGDLS, CDR2 YYNGEE, per germline. The CDR3 has 17 amino acids. The CDR3 DNA sequence: TGTGCCAGCAGCGTAGCTAGCGGGGGCTCCTCCTACAATGAGCAGTTCTTC. This translates into CASSVASGGSSYNEQFF. Full variable domain (outside the CDR3, taken from reference TRBV9 and TRBJ2-1): DSGVTQTPKHLITATGQRVTLRCSPRSGDLSVYWYQQSLDQGLQFLIQYYNGEERAKGNILERFSAQQFPDLHSELNLSSLELGDSALYFCASSVASGGSSYNEQFFGPGTRLTVL.

The CDR3 region has the DNA TGTGCCAGCAGTCCCCCGGTAAGGAGCTCCTATAATTCACCCCTCCACTTT. This gives the protein CASSPPVRSSYNSPLHF. V and J are TRBV28 and TRBJ1-6; the D is unclear. The CDR3 is 17 residues long. V was pared by 5 bases and J by 0 bases, with 14 bases between. Germline values: CDR1 MDHEN, CDR2 SYDVKM.

The rearrangement links TRBV5-6 to TRBJ2-7, with 8 bases that match TRBD1. Germline V gives CDR1 SGHDT, CDR2 YYEEEE. The V gene end was trimmed by 4 bases and the J gene end by 2 bases; junction bases not matched to a gene: 5. This CDR3 comprises 14 residues. In nucleotides, the CDR3 is TGTGCCAGCAGCCTGGGACAGGTTACCTACGAGCAGTACTTC. It is translated as CASSLGQVTYEQYF.

V is TRBV9 and J is TRBJ2-1, with TRBD2 matching 10 bases. CDR1 is SGDLS, CDR2 YYNGEE, per germline. With V trimmed by 2 bases and J by 5 bases, 4 bases remained unmatched. The CDR3 sequence is 15 residues long. The CDR3 DNA reads TGTGCCAGCAGCGTCCTAGCGGGAGTCGACAATGAGCAGTTCTTC. It codes for CASSVLAGVDNEQFF.

The genes are TRBV6-5 and TRBJ1-5, with 7 bases that match TRBD1. Germline trimming cut 4 bases from V and 3 bases from J; bases unmatched to any gene: 9. Looked up from germline, CDR1 is MNHEY and CDR2 is SVGAGI. The CDR3 length is 16 residues. CDR3 bases: TGTGCCAGCAGTTCCAAAGCGACAGGGTTCAATCAGCCCCAGCATTTT. Residues: CASSSKATGFNQPQHF.

The rearrangement joins TRBV7-6 to TRBJ1-4, with TRBD1 matching 7 bases. The length of the CDR3 is 15 residues. V shed 6 bases, J shed 8 bases, and the junction held 12 bases outside the gene matches. Germline-derived CDR1 and CDR2 are SGHVS and FNYEAQ. This chain's CDR3 is CASSQLTGNGEKLFF. The CDR3 DNA reads TGTGCCAGCAGTCAATTGACAGGGAACGGGGAAAAACTGTTTTTT.

This clone was seen just once. The chain couples TRBV2 to TRBJ2-3; perhaps TRBD1 as D (6 bases). The CDR3 has 14 amino acids. Germline V gives CDR1 SNHLY, CDR2 FYNNEI. V was shortened by 6 bases and J by 0 bases, with 10 bases between the two germline ends. CDR3 region: CASRQGPSTDTQYF. CDR3 coding DNA: TGTGCCAGCAGGCAGGGGCCGAGCACAGATACGCAGTATTTT.

The chain joins TRBV5-6 to TRBJ2-7; D possibly corresponds to TRBD2 (5 bases). Looked up from germline, CDR1 is SGHDT and CDR2 is YYEEEE. Trimming cost V 4 bases and J 1 base, with 6 bases left between them. This CDR3 contains 12 residues. As DNA, the CDR3 is TGTGCCAGCAGCGGGAGATCCTACGAGCAGTACTTC. Residues: CASSGRSYEQYF.

The J gene is TRBJ2-1, the V gene TRBV29-1; 9 nucleotides align to TRBD1. Germline assignment: CDR1 SQVTM and CDR2 ANQGSEA. Losses at the gene ends were 4 bases for V and 3 bases for J; bases not matched to a gene: 19. The CDR3 covers 19 residues. In DNA form, the CDR3 reads TGCAGCGTTGTTGGGACGTGGAAGATCCGGGACAGGGACTACAATGAGCAGTTCTTC. Its protein is CSVVGTWKIRDRDYNEQFF.

The chain carries TRBV5-4 and TRBJ2-7; tentative D call: TRBD1 (8 bases). CDR1 is SGHNT and CDR2 is YYREEE in the germline V gene (reference sequence). V lost 2 bases, J lost 10 bases, and 16 bases lay in between. The CDR3 sequence is 13 residues long. The CDR3 region has the DNA TGTGCCAGCAGCTTCGGACAGGGAGGGGATCAGTACTTC. Encoded protein: CASSFGQGGDQYF.

The J gene is TRBJ2-7, the V gene TRBV4-3, with D possibly TRBD2 on 5 matching bases. This CDR3 region has 13 residues. V lost 3 bases, J lost 6 bases, and 12 bases lay in between. In germline, CDR1 is LGHNA, CDR2 YSLEER. DNA for the CDR3: TGCGCCAGCAGCCAGAGGGCTAGCTCCGAGCAGTACTTC. It translates to CASSQRASSEQYF.

V and J are TRBV4-3 and TRBJ2-6; D is perhaps TRBD2 (6 bases). The CDR3 sequence is 17 residues long. The ends were cut back, 0 bases at V and 0 bases at J, with 9 bases in the middle. Per the germline V gene, CDR1 is LGHNA and CDR2 is YSLEER. The CDR3 reads CASSQEGGFSGANVLTF. CDR3 nucleotides: TGCGCCAGCAGCCAAGAGGGGGGTTTCTCTGGGGCCAACGTCCTGACTTTC.